This entry lists 21 T cell receptor beta chains sequenced from one sample in a study of control samples from healthy donors and cancer patients (dated by TCRdb to about 2020). The method behind the library was the immunoSEQ multiplex PCR assay. This is the immuneACCESS table as TCRdb keeps it, with only in-frame sequences that have V and J called. A part of the clones is gone; compared with another copy, unresolved V genes explain less than half, and the rest is unexplained. The sample table lists 150,000 to 200,000 clones, around 91% of them with a count of one. 1.5% of the sample is held by the ten biggest clonotypes. What was sequenced was blood. The receptors come from a woman aged 25 to 39 in good health.

The J gene is TRBJ2-1, the V gene TRBV11-3; 8 positions agree with TRBD2. The germline V gene encodes CDR1 SGHNT and CDR2 YENEEA. J gave up 6 bases and V 6 bases, and 7 bases lay outside the gene matches. The length of the CDR3 is 14 residues. Here the CDR3 reads CASSTGGAGNEQFF. The CDR3, as DNA: TGTGCCAGCAGTACCGGGGGGGCCGGCAATGAGCAGTTCTTC.

The chain has TRBV13 and TRBJ1-1; 9 bases are shared with TRBD1. CDR3 length: 14 residues. V lost 3 bases and J lost 5; bases outside the gene matches: 4. The germline gives CDR1 PRHDT, CDR2 FYEKMQ (reference sequence). The CDR3 DNA sequence: TGTGCCAGCAGCTTCGGGACAGGGAGGACTGAAGCTTTCTTT. Protein sequence: CASSFGTGRTEAFF. Based on the CDR3 plus reference TRBV13 and TRBJ1-1, the full variable domain is AAGVIQSPRHLIKEKRETATLKCYPIPRHDTVYWYQQGPGQDPQFLISFYEKMQSDKGSIPDRFSAQQFSDYHSELNMSSLELGDSALYFCASSFGTGRTEAFFGQGTRLTVV.

The chain employs TRBV3-1 (or the pseudogene TRBV3-2) and TRBJ2-7; 9 positions match TRBD1. Germline values: CDR1 LGHDT, CDR2 YNNKEL (reference sequence). The CDR3 consists of 13 residues. V trimming: 4 bases; J trimming: 2 bases; junction bases outside the gene matches: 0. CDR3 sequence: CASSRQGAYEQYF. As DNA, the CDR3 is TGTGCCAGCAGCCGACAGGGGGCCTACGAGCAGTACTTC.

The CDR3 nucleotides read TGTGCCAGCAGTTTCCCAGGGGTCCTTGGCTACACCTTC. This codes for CASSFPGVLGYTF. The chain is built from TRBV28 and TRBJ1-2; tentatively, D is TRBD1 (6 bases). Trimming removed 3 bases from V and 7 bases from J, with 12 bases in between. The CDR3 loop spans 13 amino acids. CDR1 and CDR2 (germline): MDHEN, SYDVKM.

The V call is TRBV6-5, the J call TRBJ1-3; D gene uncertain. Germline V gives CDR1 MNHEY, CDR2 SVGAGI. Trimming left V 0 bases short and J 2 bases short, with 8 bases between. The CDR3 length is 15 residues. The CDR3 region is CASSYSGIPGNTIYF. CDR3 DNA sequence: TGTGCCAGCAGTTACTCGGGGATACCTGGAAACACCATATATTTT.

The rearrangement links TRBV9 to TRBJ1-2; no definite D call. There are 13 residues in the CDR3. Per germline, CDR1 SGDLS and CDR2 YYNGEE. V was clipped by 0 bases and J by 4 bases, with 7 bases between them. The CDR3 reads CASSVGGGYGYTF. CDR3 coding DNA: TGTGCCAGCAGCGTAGGTGGAGGCTATGGCTACACCTTC.

There are a few counts of this clone. J is TRBJ2-1 and V is TRBV6-4; 12 nucleotides agree with TRBD2. The CDR3 extends over 14 amino acids. With 3 bases clipped from V and 6 bases from J, the junction kept 0 bases outside the gene matches. Germline assignment: CDR1 MRHNA and CDR2 SNTAGT. CDR3 in DNA: TGTGCCAGCAGTGAGACTAGCGGGAGCAATGAGCAGTTCTTC. Encoded protein: CASSETSGSNEQFF.

The rearrangement links TRBV2 to TRBJ2-3, with 8 positions matching TRBD2. The CDR3 length is 12 residues. Germline V CDR1 and CDR2: SNHLY, FYNNEI. Unmatched junction bases numbered 2, after V lost 6 bases and J lost 6 bases. DNA of the CDR3: TGTGCCAGCAGGACTAGCGCGGATACGCAGTATTTT. It encodes CASRTSADTQYF.

In its sample, this clone was seen once. The rearrangement uses TRBV19 and TRBJ1-2, with 7 bases lining up with TRBD1. Germline V gene data show CDR1 as LNHDA and CDR2 as SQIVND (reference sequence). CDR3 length equals 13 residues. V was pared by 8 bases and J by 2 bases, with 5 bases of the junction left unmatched. The CDR3 region has the DNA TGTGCCAGTTCCACAGGGGAAAACTATGGCTACACCTTC. Its protein is CASSTGENYGYTF.

The gene calls are TRBV14 and TRBJ1-3, with unresolved D. This CDR3 has 17 amino acids. From germline, CDR1 is SGHDN and CDR2 FVKESK. V was pared by 0 bases and J by 0 bases, with 12 bases between. CDR3 sequence: CASSQDWGETSGNTIYF. CDR3 DNA sequence: TGTGCCAGCAGCCAAGATTGGGGTGAGACCTCTGGAAACACCATATATTTT. Looking up the rest from reference TRBV14 and TRBJ1-3 gives the full variable domain: EAGVTQFPSHSVIEKGQTVTLRCDPISGHDNLYWYRRVMGKEIKFLLHFVKESKQDESGMPNNRFLAERTGGTYSTLKVQPAELEDSGVYFCASSQDWGETSGNTIYFGEGSWLTVV.

V usage is TRBV28 and J usage is TRBJ2-1, with 8 bases lining up with TRBD1. Per germline, CDR1 MDHEN and CDR2 SYDVKM. This CDR3 spans 15 amino acids. V lost 5 bases, J lost 2 bases, and 5 bases stayed unmatched. CDR3 region: CASSPGQGPYNEQFF. In DNA form, the CDR3 reads TGTGCCAGCAGTCCCGGACAGGGCCCCTACAATGAGCAGTTCTTC.

The chain employs TRBV2 and TRBJ1-6, with no clear D. The germline V gene has CDR1 SNHLY and CDR2 FYNNEI. CDR3 size: 14 residues. The V end was cut by 4 bases, the J end by 7 bases, with 11 bases between. The CDR3 DNA follows: TGTGCCAGCAGTGGGACGGGCGGGAATTCACCCCTCCACTTT. Its protein product is CASSGTGGNSPLHF.

The chain has TRBV12-5 and TRBJ1-2, with D tentatively TRBD1 (5 bases). Trimming stripped 6 bases from V and 8 bases from J, with 13 bases between. This CDR3 is built from 12 residues. The germline V gene encodes CDR1 LGHNT and CDR2 FRNRAP. CDR3 sequence: CASGREVGGYTF. For the CDR3, the DNA is TGTGCTAGTGGCAGGGAGGTGGGAGGCTACACCTTC.

The chain employs TRBV28 and TRBJ1-1, with 8 bases lining up with TRBD1. Germline V CDR1 and CDR2: MDHEN, SYDVKM. V trimming: 4 bases; J trimming: 4 bases; junction bases outside the gene matches: 2. The CDR3 sequence is 13 residues long. CDR3 bases: TGTGCCAGCAGTTGGACAGGGACCACTGAAGCTTTCTTT. Protein: CASSWTGTTEAFF.

The chain is built from TRBV3-1 (or the pseudogene TRBV3-2) and TRBJ1-1; 9 bases are shared with TRBD1. This CDR3 has 14 residues. The V segment lost 2 bases and the J segment 3 bases; nucleotides outside the gene matches: 1. CDR1 is LGHDT and CDR2 is YNNKEL in the germline V gene (reference sequence). The CDR3 DNA follows: TGTGCCAGCAGCCAAACAGGGGGCTACACTGAAGCTTTCTTT. This translates into CASSQTGGYTEAFF.

This clone was seen once. This chain uses TRBV6-5 with TRBJ1-2; D might be TRBD1 (5 bases). V lost 2 bases and J lost 7, with 14 bases in between. This CDR3 is built from 14 residues. Germline loops: CDR1 MNHEY, CDR2 SVGAGI. CDR3 residues: CASSYSEGRGGYTF. CDR3 DNA: TGTGCCAGCAGTTACAGTGAAGGGAGGGGTGGCTACACCTTC.

The chain combines TRBV6-5 with TRBJ1-2; no definite D call. The CDR3 loop spans 13 amino acids. Trimming shortened V by 2 bases and J by 2 bases, and 6 bases separated the two germline ends. Germline V gives CDR1 MNHEY, CDR2 SVGAGI. The CDR3 loop is CASSYGRNYGYTF. The CDR3 DNA reads TGTGCCAGCAGTTACGGGAGGAACTATGGCTACACCTTC.

This rearrangement joins TRBV19 to TRBJ2-1; 9 bases are shared with TRBD1. The CDR3 consists of 13 residues. Per the germline V gene, CDR1 is LNHDA and CDR2 is SQIVND (reference sequence). Trimming cost V 10 bases and J 7 bases; bases outside gene matches: 8. The DNA for the CDR3 is TGTGCCAAAGACAGGGGGTTATGGAATGAGCAGTTCTTC. This codes for CAKDRGLWNEQFF.

CDR3 sequence (DNA): TGTGCCAGCAGTTTCGCACTACCGTACGAGCAGTACTTC. Translated: CASSFALPYEQYF. This chain connects TRBV12-3 or TRBV12-4 to TRBJ2-7; D gene uncertain. V was cut by 3 bases and J by 4 bases, with 10 bases left in between. The CDR3 has 13 amino acids.

In DNA, the CDR3 is TGTGCCAGCAGTGAATCGGACAGGGACTATGGCTACACCTTC. Protein sequence: CASSESDRDYGYTF. This sequence joins TRBV25-1 and TRBJ1-2, with 8 bases lining up with TRBD1. CDR1 is MGHDK, CDR2 SYGVNS, per germline. The length of the CDR3 is 14 residues. Trimming at V came to 1 base and at J to 3 bases, leaving 1 base not matched to a gene.

CDR3 nucleotide sequence: TGCGCCAGCAGCTTGACCCGGACTAGCCAAGAGACCCAGTACTTC. Translation: CASSLTRTSQETQYF. V is TRBV5-1 and J is TRBJ2-5; 7 bases match TRBD2. The germline CDR1 and CDR2 sequences are SGHRS and YFSETQ. The V gene end was trimmed by 1 base and the J gene end by 1 base; junction bases not matched to a gene: 4. The CDR3 is 15 amino acids.